These 20 T cell receptor beta chains were all obtained from the same sample, sequenced in a study of blood T cell repertoires in COVID-19. Sequencing was performed with immunoSEQ multiplex PCR; in TCRdb, only in-frame clones are kept and a portion is missing. This table holds 62,000 or so clones, approximately 78% found once. Sequencing was done on a sample of peripheral blood. The origin of the receptors is a man between 60 and 75 years old with COVID-19, enrolled during active disease.

This clone has a single count. The CDR3 sequence is CASSQLRDTYQHGYTF. As DNA, the CDR3 is TGTGCCAGCAGCCAACTACGGGACACCTACCAACATGGCTACACCTTC. This rearrangement joins TRBV3-1 (or the pseudogene TRBV3-2) to TRBJ1-2; D is possibly TRBD1 (6 bases). The germline V gene has CDR1 LGHDT and CDR2 YNNKEL (reference sequence). Trimming pared 2 bases from V and 6 bases from J, leaving 19 bases between. This CDR3 region has 16 residues.

The V gene is TRBV12-5, the J gene TRBJ2-5; TRBD1 matches 9 bases. The V and J ends lost 3 bases and 5 bases, in that order; junction bases with no gene match: 7. The CDR3 is 15 residues long. Germline CDR1 is LGHNT and CDR2 is FRNRAP. CDR3 amino acids: CASGLGTGSFETQYF. DNA of the CDR3: TGTGCTAGTGGTTTAGGGACAGGGAGTTTTGAGACCCAGTACTTC.

J is TRBJ1-4 and V is TRBV6-1, with 9 bases fitting TRBD1. V lost 3 bases to trimming and J lost 8 bases; unmatched junction nucleotides: 4. Germline lookup yields CDR1 MNHNS and CDR2 SASEGT. The CDR3 is 14 amino acids. CDR3 sequence: CASSEDRGGEKLFF. The CDR3 DNA follows: TGTGCCAGCAGTGAGGACAGGGGTGGGGAAAAACTGTTTTTT.

This clone was counted a few times. The V and J genes are TRBV27 and TRBJ2-1; possibly TRBD2 for D (5 bases). Trimming stripped 8 bases from V and 0 bases from J, with 11 bases between. The CDR3 covers 14 residues. Germline V gives CDR1 MNHEY, CDR2 SMNVEV (reference sequence). CDR3 DNA sequence: TGTGCCAGCTGGTGGAGGAGCTCCTACAATGAGCAGTTCTTC. Its protein is CASWWRSSYNEQFF.

The V and J genes are TRBV7-3 and TRBJ2-1; unclear D gene. The CDR3 consists of 13 residues. Germline values: CDR1 SGHTA, CDR2 FQGTGA. V lost 5 bases, J lost 10 bases, and 15 bases lay in between. The DNA of the CDR3 is TGTGCCAGCAGCGCTCAAAGTGGCTGGGAGCAGTTCTTC. It encodes CASSAQSGWEQFF.

The chain joins TRBV5-1 to TRBJ2-7; the D gene is possibly TRBD2 (5 bases). In germline, CDR1 is SGHRS, CDR2 YFSETQ. The CDR3 is 15 amino acids. Trimming took off 3 bases at V and 2 bases at J, with 15 bases between the two ends. As DNA, the CDR3 is TGCGCCAGCAGCTCGAGTGAGGGTAGGGCCTACGAGCAGTACTTC. It is translated as CASSSSEGRAYEQYF.

The CDR3 DNA is TGTGCCAGCAGCTTGCAAGGGACTAGCGTCGAGCAGTACTTC. Encoded protein: CASSLQGTSVEQYF. The rearrangement joins TRBV5-4 to TRBJ2-7; 10 nucleotides line up with TRBD2. Unmatched junction bases numbered 4, after V lost 1 base and J lost 6 bases. The germline V gene encodes CDR1 SGHNT and CDR2 YYREEE (reference sequence). The CDR3 is 14 amino acids.

V and J are TRBV28 and TRBJ1-3; D unresolved. Trimming left V 6 bases short and J 3 bases short, with 12 bases between. This CDR3 region has 14 residues. Looked up from germline, CDR1 is MDHEN and CDR2 is SYDVKM. CDR3 sequence: CASRTPGGGNTIYF. The CDR3 DNA follows: TGTGCCAGCAGGACACCCGGAGGTGGAAACACCATATATTTT.

This chain joins TRBV5-5 and TRBJ1-2; TRBD1 is a possible D gene (5 bases). Trimming shortened V by 5 bases and J by 8 bases, and 16 bases separated the two germline ends. The CDR3 contains 13 residues. The germline CDR1 and CDR2 sequences are SGHKS and YYEKEE (reference sequence). The CDR3 region has the DNA TGTGCCAGCAGTCCCCGGGGGAACCTAGGCTACACCTTC. Protein: CASSPRGNLGYTF.

J is TRBJ2-1 and V is TRBV11-2, with a weak D call TRBD2 (6 bases). Trimming left V 9 bases short and J 7 bases short, with 19 bases between. CDR1 and CDR2 from the germline V gene are SGHAT and FQNNGV. The CDR3 runs to 14 residues. The CDR3 region has the DNA TGTGCCAGTTCCGGATTAGGAGGGTTAAATGAGCAGTTCTTC. Its translation is CASSGLGGLNEQFF.

This chain joins TRBV5-4 and TRBJ2-1; 11 bases map to TRBD2. Germline lookup yields CDR1 SGHNT and CDR2 YYREEE (reference sequence). With V trimmed by 0 bases and J by 4 bases, 3 bases remained unmatched. This CDR3 contains 16 residues. CDR3 sequence (DNA): TGTGCCAGCAGCTTGGGACTAGCGGGAATTTACAATGAGCAGTTCTTC. It yields the protein CASSLGLAGIYNEQFF.

This clone has a handful of counts. This chain links TRBV19 with TRBJ1-2; possible D gene TRBD1, 5 bases. Germline CDR1 and CDR2: LNHDA and SQIVND (reference sequence). Trimming pared 8 bases from V and 4 bases from J, leaving 17 bases between. This CDR3 spans 14 amino acids. CDR3 region: CASSQRGDGYGYTF. The CDR3 DNA follows: TGTGCCAGTTCTCAGCGGGGGGATGGCTATGGCTACACCTTC.

The chain uses TRBV2 and TRBJ2-7, with 9 bases identical to TRBD1. CDR1 and CDR2 (germline): SNHLY, FYNNEI. V was pared by 6 bases and J by 13 bases, with 7 bases of the junction left unmatched. The CDR3 loop spans 11 amino acids. CDR3 bases: TGTGCCAGCAGCGCGTCGGGACAGGGCTACTTC. This gives the protein CASSASGQGYF.

The V and J genes are TRBV9 and TRBJ2-1; a weak D match, TRBD2 (5 bases). CDR1 and CDR2 (germline): SGDLS, YYNGEE. This CDR3 is 13 amino acids long. Trimming pared 0 bases from V and 9 bases from J, leaving 10 bases between. CDR3 loop: CASSVVTRAEQFF. Here the CDR3 DNA reads TGTGCCAGCAGCGTAGTAACTAGAGCTGAGCAGTTCTTC.

The chain couples TRBV30 to TRBJ2-1; D is possibly TRBD2 (6 bases). Per germline, CDR1 GTSNPN and CDR2 SVGIG (reference sequence). V gave up 4 bases and J gave up 0 bases, with 10 bases separating them. The CDR3 spans 14 residues. The CDR3 here is CAWTDGSSYNEQFF. The DNA for the CDR3 is TGTGCCTGGACGGACGGGAGCTCCTACAATGAGCAGTTCTTC. The variable domain in full, completed from reference TRBV30 and TRBJ2-1, reads SQTIHQWPATLVQPVGSPLSLECTVEGTSNPNLYWYRQAAGRGLQLLFYSVGIGQISSEVPQNLSASRPQDRQFILSSKKLLLSDSGFYLCAWTDGSSYNEQFFGPGTRLTVL.

The chain recombines TRBV11-2 with TRBJ1-3; D may be TRBD1 (6 bases). Between the trimmed V and J ends, which lost 6 bases and 0 bases, there was a span of 15 bases. CDR1 is SGHAT and CDR2 is FQNNGV in the germline V gene. The CDR3 runs 16 residues. Here the CDR3 DNA reads TGTGCCAGCAGTCGGGACACCCGTCTCTCTGGAAACACCATATATTTT. Amino acids: CASSRDTRLSGNTIYF.

The gene calls are TRBV19 and TRBJ2-3; the D gene is possibly TRBD2 (5 bases). The CDR3 spans 11 residues. V lost 5 bases and J 6 bases, leaving 6 bases between the germline ends. CDR1 LNHDA and CDR2 SQIVND come from the germline V gene (reference sequence). For the CDR3, the DNA is TGTGCCAGTAGTTGGGAGGATACGCAGTATTTT. This gives the protein CASSWEDTQYF.

This chain joins TRBV19 and TRBJ2-3, with D uncertain. The germline V gene has CDR1 LNHDA and CDR2 SQIVND (reference sequence). The CDR3 contains 16 residues. With 1 base removed from V and 2 bases from J, the gap between germline ends came to 13 bases. The CDR3 nucleotides read TGTGCCAGTAGTATAGGGTCCCTCGCGTCCACAGATACGCAGTATTTT. Translated: CASSIGSLASTDTQYF.

The gene calls are TRBV5-1 and TRBJ2-5, with TRBD1 identical over 10 bases. Germline CDR1 is SGHRS and CDR2 is YFSETQ. V dropped 4 bases and J dropped 4; count of bases not matched to a gene: 10. The CDR3 is made up of 16 amino acids. The CDR3 DNA follows: TGCGCCAGCAGCCTACGCGGGACAGGGGTGGGAGAGACCCAGTACTTC. Amino acids: CASSLRGTGVGETQYF.

V is TRBV2 and J is TRBJ2-7, with D possibly being TRBD2 (5 bases). Trimming shortened V by 6 bases and J by 7 bases, and 19 bases separated the two germline ends. The germline V gene encodes CDR1 SNHLY and CDR2 FYNNEI. The CDR3 has 14 amino acids. The CDR3 nucleotides are TGTGCCAGCAGGGGCTCCGGGGTGCGTGAAGAGCAGTACTTC. Its protein product is CASRGSGVREEQYF.